The T cell receptor (beta chain) under discussion was sequenced for a study of human T cells and chemical hapten exposure. About the research overall: TCR yield per sample varied, mainly due to pooled library volumes.

The time point denotes: healthy volunteer bleed at 2 weeks. Total RNA extraction was carried out from unfractionated whole blood. Unique molecular identifiers were linked by the library to individual cDNA molecules. TCRdb redid the calling of the RACE reads with MiXCR, one entry per CDR3 protein. The sample shows tens of thousands of distinct CDR3 sequences, approximately 8.2% of them seen only once. The CDR3 contains 16 residues. V lost 3 bases to trimming and J lost 1 base, with 16 bases between them. Per the germline V gene, CDR1 is MDHEN and CDR2 is SYDVKM. V and J are TRBV28 and TRBJ2-7; tentative D call: TRBD2 (6 bases). This receptor was obtained from a female donor in good health. Some clones in this sample may be carry-over from other donors' samples. The sequencing sample was made of whole blood. The CDR3 sequence: CASSFTLAELSYEQYF. The CDR3 bases are TGTGCCAGCAGTTTTACCTTAGCGGAATTGTCCTACGAGCAGTACTTC.